This T cell receptor beta chain is drawn from a study of T cell changes during pregnancy in multiple sclerosis. Trimming left V 5 bases short and J 1 base short, with 11 bases between. Germline V gene sequence: CDR1 GTSNPN, CDR2 SVGIG (reference sequence). CDR3 length equals 13 residues. Clones were sequenced by immunoSEQ multiplex PCR, and TCRdb holds only the in-frame ones, with some missing. The top ten hold around 5.2% of the sample, which has fewer than 75,000 clones, around nine tenths seen once. The V and J genes are TRBV30 and TRBJ2-5, with D tentatively TRBD1 (6 bases). The TCR was taken from a female donor with multiple sclerosis, enrolled in a pregnancy study. Sequencing was performed on CD8+ T cells from peripheral blood mononuclear cells, taken before pregnancy. This chain's CDR3 is CAWGKGGQETQYF. The CDR3 nucleotides are TGTGCCTGGGGGAAAGGGGGCCAAGAGACCCAGTACTTC.